Listed below are T cell receptor beta chains from one sample, sequenced in a study of T cells in Graves' hyperthyroidism and ophthalmopathy. TCRdb reprocessed the multiplex PCR reads via MiXCR and lists one record per CDR3 protein. Of 600,000 to 650,000 distinct CDR3 sequences in the sample, around 21% were seen once. Input material: blood. These receptors were obtained from a man aged 25 to 40 with Graves' ophthalmopathy. The CDR3 runs from the conserved cysteine through the conserved F or W. D genes are given only for firm matches. Part of the rows lack a size; the others show once, few, many or a class for expanded clones.

d_gene: NA; v_gene: TRBV5-6; abundance: NA; j_gene: TRBJ2-7; CDR3nt: TGTGCCAGCAGCTTGGCCGGTGAGGGATACGAGCAGTACTTC; CDR3aa: CASSLAGEGYEQYF
d_gene: TRBD2; v_gene: TRBV2; abundance: NA; j_gene: TRBJ2-2; CDR3nt: TGTGCCACTAGGACTAGCGGTTACACCGGGGAGCTGTTTTTT; CDR3aa: CATRTSGYTGELFF
d_gene: TRBD2; v_gene: TRBV15; abundance: many; j_gene: TRBJ2-7; CDR3nt: TGTGCCACCAGCAGAGGAGTAGCGGGAGGGACCCACGAGCAGTACTTC; CDR3aa: CATSRGVAGGTHEQYF
d_gene: TRBD1; v_gene: TRBV6-1; abundance: few; j_gene: TRBJ1-6; CDR3nt: TGTGCCAGCAGTGACAGGGGGTTGACACCCCTCCACTTT; CDR3aa: CASSDRGLTPLHF
d_gene: TRBD1; v_gene: TRBV6-2/TRBV6-3; abundance: many; j_gene: TRBJ1-2; CDR3nt: TGTGCCAGCAGTTACCAGACAGGGACGTATTATGGCTACACCTTC; CDR3aa: CASSYQTGTYYGYTF
d_gene: TRBD2; v_gene: TRBV5-1; abundance: few; j_gene: TRBJ2-2; CDR3nt: TGCGCCAGCAGCACGACTAGCGGGAACGGCGGGGAGCTGTTTTTT; CDR3aa: CASSTTSGNGGELFF
d_gene: NA; v_gene: TRBV6-6; abundance: NA; j_gene: TRBJ1-6; CDR3nt: TGTGCCAGCAGTTACCCGGGACACACCGCGGGATTGGCCCTCCACTTT; CDR3aa: CASSYPGHTAGLALHF
d_gene: TRBD1; v_gene: TRBV5-4; abundance: few; j_gene: TRBJ1-2; CDR3nt: TGTGCCAGCAGCCCAACAGGGGGCTACTATGGCTACACCTTC; CDR3aa: CASSPTGGYYGYTF
d_gene: TRBD2; v_gene: TRBV20-1; abundance: few; j_gene: TRBJ2-1; CDR3nt: TGCAGTACTAAGCGGGAGAACTCCTACAATGAGCAGTTCTTC; CDR3aa: CSTKRENSYNEQFF
d_gene: TRBD1; v_gene: TRBV2; abundance: NA; j_gene: TRBJ1-5; CDR3nt: TGTGCCAGCCAGGACAGGAATAGCAATCAGCCCCAGCATTTT; CDR3aa: CASQDRNSNQPQHF
d_gene: NA; v_gene: TRBV7-8; abundance: many; j_gene: TRBJ2-5; CDR3nt: TGTGCCAGCAGCTTAGCCATGACGGGAGAGACCCAGTACTTC; CDR3aa: CASSLAMTGETQYF
d_gene: NA; v_gene: TRBV5-1; abundance: many; j_gene: TRBJ1-6; CDR3nt: TGCGCCAGCAGCTTGGATCCGGGCAGGGAGTCACCCCTCCACTTT; CDR3aa: CASSLDPGRESPLHF
d_gene: TRBD2; v_gene: TRBV20-1; abundance: many; j_gene: TRBJ2-1; CDR3nt: TGCAGTGCTAGAGCTCTACTAGCGGGAGCTGGCAATGAGCAGTTCTTC; CDR3aa: CSARALLAGAGNEQFF
d_gene: TRBD1; v_gene: TRBV20-1; abundance: many; j_gene: TRBJ2-5; CDR3nt: TGCAGTGCTGATGGACAGGGGGCTCAGGAGACCCAGTACTTC; CDR3aa: CSADGQGAQETQYF
d_gene: TRBD2; v_gene: TRBV6-1; abundance: NA; j_gene: TRBJ2-1; CDR3nt: TGTGCCAGCAGGGTACTAGCGGAGACCTACAATGAGCAGTTCTTC; CDR3aa: CASRVLAETYNEQFF
d_gene: TRBD2; v_gene: TRBV15; abundance: NA; j_gene: TRBJ2-5; CDR3nt: TGTGCCACCAGCACCGGACTAGCGGGAGGGCCAGAGACCCAGTACTTC; CDR3aa: CATSTGLAGGPETQYF
d_gene: NA; v_gene: TRBV7-7; abundance: few; j_gene: TRBJ2-1; CDR3nt: TGTGCTAGCAGCCCTCATTCGGGTGCGGGCGAGCAGTTCTTC; CDR3aa: CASSPHSGAGEQFF